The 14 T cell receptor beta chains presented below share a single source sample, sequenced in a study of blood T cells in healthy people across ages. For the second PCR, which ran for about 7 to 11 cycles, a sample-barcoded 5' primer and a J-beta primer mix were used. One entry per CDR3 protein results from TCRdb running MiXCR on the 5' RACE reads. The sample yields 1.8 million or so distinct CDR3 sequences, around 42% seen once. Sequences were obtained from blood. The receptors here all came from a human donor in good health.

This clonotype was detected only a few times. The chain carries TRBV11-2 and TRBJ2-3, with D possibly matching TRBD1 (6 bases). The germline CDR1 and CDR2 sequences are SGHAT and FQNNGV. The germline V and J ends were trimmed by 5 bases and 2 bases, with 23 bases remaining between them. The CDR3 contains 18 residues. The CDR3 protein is CASSRPGGTGRNTDTQYF. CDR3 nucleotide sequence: TGTGCCAGCAGCCGCCCGGGCGGCACAGGGCGAAACACAGATACGCAGTATTTT. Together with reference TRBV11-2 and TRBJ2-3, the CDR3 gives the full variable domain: EAGVAQSPRYKIIEKRQSVAFWCNPISGHATLYWYQQILGQGPKLLIQFQNNGVVDDSQLPKDRFSAERLKGVDSTLKIQPAKLEDSAVYLCASSRPGGTGRNTDTQYFGPGTRLTVL.

CDR3 in amino acids: CASSLGRVSNEQFF. CDR3 sequence (DNA): TGTGCCAGCAGCTTAGGACGAGTTAGTAATGAGCAGTTCTTC. This chain uses TRBV7-2 with TRBJ2-1; no definite D call. The V and J ends lost 1 base and 7 bases respectively, with 11 bases between them. CDR1 SGHTA and CDR2 FQGNSA come from the germline V gene. CDR3 length: 14 amino acids.

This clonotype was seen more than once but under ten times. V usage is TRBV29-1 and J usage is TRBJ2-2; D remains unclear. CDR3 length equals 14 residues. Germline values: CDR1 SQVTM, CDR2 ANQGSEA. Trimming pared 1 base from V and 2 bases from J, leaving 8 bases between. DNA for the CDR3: TGCAGCGTTGAAGTCCCTTTTAACACCGGGGAGCTGTTTTTT. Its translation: CSVEVPFNTGELFF.

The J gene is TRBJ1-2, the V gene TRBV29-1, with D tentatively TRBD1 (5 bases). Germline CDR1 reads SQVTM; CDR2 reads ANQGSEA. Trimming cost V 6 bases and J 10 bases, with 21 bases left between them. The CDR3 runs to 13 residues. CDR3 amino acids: CSVEQDAPGIYTF. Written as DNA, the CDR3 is TGCAGCGTAGAACAGGACGCCCCAGGGATCTACACCTTC.

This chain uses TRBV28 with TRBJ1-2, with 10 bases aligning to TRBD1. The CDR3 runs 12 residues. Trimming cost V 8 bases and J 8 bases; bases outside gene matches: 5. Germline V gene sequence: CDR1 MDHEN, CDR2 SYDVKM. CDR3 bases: TGTGCCAGCGGGACAGGGGCTAGAGGCTACACCTTC. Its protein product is CASGTGARGYTF.

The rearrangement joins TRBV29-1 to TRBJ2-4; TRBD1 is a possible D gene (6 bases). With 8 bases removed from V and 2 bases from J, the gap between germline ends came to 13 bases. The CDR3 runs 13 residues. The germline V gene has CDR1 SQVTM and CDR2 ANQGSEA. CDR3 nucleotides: TGCAGCACAACTACAGGGTCCAAAAACATTCAGTACTTC. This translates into CSTTTGSKNIQYF.

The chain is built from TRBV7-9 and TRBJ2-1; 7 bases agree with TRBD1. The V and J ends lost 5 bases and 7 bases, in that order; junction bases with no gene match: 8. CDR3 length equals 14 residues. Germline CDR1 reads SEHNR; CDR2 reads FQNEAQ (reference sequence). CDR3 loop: CASSPSTGENEQFF. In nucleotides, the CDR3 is TGTGCCAGCAGCCCTAGTACAGGGGAAAATGAGCAGTTCTTC.

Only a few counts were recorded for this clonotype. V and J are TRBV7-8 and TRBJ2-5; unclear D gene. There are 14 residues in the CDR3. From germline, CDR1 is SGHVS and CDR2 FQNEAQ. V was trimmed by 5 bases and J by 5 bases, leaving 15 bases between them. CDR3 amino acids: CASSPRRVRETQYF. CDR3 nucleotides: TGTGCCAGCAGCCCCCGACGAGTGCGGGAGACCCAGTACTTC. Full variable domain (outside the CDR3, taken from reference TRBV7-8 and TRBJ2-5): GAGVSQSPRYKVAKRGQDVALRCDPISGHVSLFWYQQALGQGPEFLTYFQNEAQLDKSGLPSDRFFAERPEGSVSTLKIQRTQQEDSAVYLCASSPRRVRETQYFGPGTRLLVL.

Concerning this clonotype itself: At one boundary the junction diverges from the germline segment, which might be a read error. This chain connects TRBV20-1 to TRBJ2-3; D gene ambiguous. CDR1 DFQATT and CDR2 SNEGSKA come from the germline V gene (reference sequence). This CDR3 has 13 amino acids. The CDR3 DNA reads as TGCAGTGCTAGAGACCCAACGAGAGATACGCGGTATTTT. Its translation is CSARDPTRDTRYF.

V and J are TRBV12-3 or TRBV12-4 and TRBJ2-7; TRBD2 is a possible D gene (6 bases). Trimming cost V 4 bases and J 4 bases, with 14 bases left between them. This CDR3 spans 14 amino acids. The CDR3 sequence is CASSSFGGGYEQYF. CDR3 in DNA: TGTGCCAGCAGTTCGTTCGGGGGAGGTTACGAGCAGTACTTC.

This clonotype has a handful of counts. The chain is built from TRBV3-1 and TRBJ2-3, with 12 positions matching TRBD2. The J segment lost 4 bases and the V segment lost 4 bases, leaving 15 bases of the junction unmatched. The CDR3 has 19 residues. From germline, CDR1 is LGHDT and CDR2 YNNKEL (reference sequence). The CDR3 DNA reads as TGTGCCAGCAGCCTCGGACTAGCGGGGACTTATGGGCCCGCAGATACGCAGTATTTT. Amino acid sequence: CASSLGLAGTYGPADTQYF.

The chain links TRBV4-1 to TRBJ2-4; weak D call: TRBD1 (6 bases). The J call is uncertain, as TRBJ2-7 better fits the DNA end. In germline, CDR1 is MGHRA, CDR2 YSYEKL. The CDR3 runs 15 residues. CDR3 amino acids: CASSQGGQLTYEQYF. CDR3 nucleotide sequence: TGCGCCAGCAGCCAAGGTGGACAGCTGACCTACGAGCAGTACTTC.

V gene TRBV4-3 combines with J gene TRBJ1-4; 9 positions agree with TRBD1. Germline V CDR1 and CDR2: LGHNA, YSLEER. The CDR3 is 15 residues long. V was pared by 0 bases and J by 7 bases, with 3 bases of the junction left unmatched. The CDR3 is CASSQEGQGGEKLFF. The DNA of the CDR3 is TGCGCCAGCAGCCAAGAGGGACAGGGTGGTGAAAAACTGTTTTTT.

The CDR3 is CASSLSEGVGGYTF. CDR3 sequence (DNA): TGCGCCAGCAGCCTCTCCGAGGGAGTGGGGGGCTACACCTTC. The V call is TRBV4-3, the J call TRBJ1-2; D is unclear. The ends were cut back, 4 bases at V and 8 bases at J, with 17 bases in the middle. The germline gives CDR1 LGHNA, CDR2 YSLEER. The CDR3 length is 14 residues.